This entry lists 17 T cell receptor beta chains sequenced from one sample in a study of T cell changes during pregnancy in multiple sclerosis. Profiled with immunoSEQ multiplex PCR; TCRdb holds only in-frame clones, not every one. The data hold about 41,000 clones, with roughly 87% observed a single time. The sample consisted of CD8+ T cells from peripheral blood mononuclear cells, taken in the first trimester of pregnancy. The receptors were gathered from a female donor with multiple sclerosis, enrolled in a pregnancy study.

The rearrangement uses TRBV6-6 and TRBJ2-7, with 8 bases matching TRBD1. This CDR3 comprises 15 residues. V shed 2 bases, J shed 3 bases, and the junction held 6 bases outside the gene matches. The germline V gene has CDR1 MNHNY and CDR2 SVGAGI (reference sequence). DNA for the CDR3: TGTGCCAGCAGTTACGCCGGGACAGGACTCTACGAGCAGTACTTC. Translation gives CASSYAGTGLYEQYF.

V is TRBV6-6 and J is TRBJ2-3, with 8 bases that match TRBD2. V gave up 7 bases and J gave up 2 bases; unmatched junction bases: 11. The CDR3 spans 16 residues. CDR1 is MNHNY and CDR2 is SVGAGI in the germline V gene (reference sequence). In DNA form, the CDR3 reads TGTGCCAGCACCGGGGGGGTGACGGAGAACACAGATACGCAGTATTTT. This gives the protein CASTGGVTENTDTQYF.

The rearrangement links TRBV2 to TRBJ2-3, with 10 bases lining up with TRBD2. V was pared by 3 bases and J by 0 bases, with 6 bases of the junction left unmatched. Germline assignment: CDR1 SNHLY and CDR2 FYNNEI. The CDR3 consists of 17 residues. CDR3 loop: CASSDELAGSSTDTQYF. In DNA, the CDR3 is TGTGCCAGCAGTGACGAACTAGCGGGGTCTAGCACAGATACGCAGTATTTT.

V is TRBV7-9 and J is TRBJ2-2; 9 bases match TRBD2. Germline V CDR1 and CDR2: SEHNR, FQNEAQ (reference sequence). V dropped 3 bases and J dropped 6; count of bases not matched to a gene: 5. The CDR3 is made up of 15 amino acids. The CDR3 region has the DNA TGTGCCAGCAGCTTGTGGCGGGGGGGCCCCGGGGAGCTGTTTTTT. Protein: CASSLWRGGPGELFF. Combining the CDR3 with reference TRBV7-9 and TRBJ2-2 gives the whole variable domain DTGVSQNPRHKITKRGQNVTFRCDPISEHNRLYWYRQTLGQGPEFLTYFQNEAQLEKSRLLSDRFSAERPKGSFSTLEIQRTEQGDSAMYLCASSLWRGGPGELFFGEGSRLTVL.

The V call is TRBV5-8, the J call TRBJ1-3; D perhaps matches TRBD1 (5 bases). The CDR3 length is 14 residues. CDR1 and CDR2 (germline): SGHTS, YDEGEE. Between the trimmed V and J ends, which lost 2 bases and 7 bases, there was a span of 13 bases. CDR3 nucleotide sequence: TGTGCCAGCAGCTTTCGGTACCCAGGGAACACCATATATTTT. This translates into CASSFRYPGNTIYF.

The rearrangement joins TRBV30 to TRBJ2-1; unclear D gene. The germline V and J ends were trimmed by 5 bases and 4 bases, with 9 bases remaining between them. The CDR3 sequence is 12 residues long. Germline CDR1 GTSNPN, CDR2 SVGIG (reference sequence). In nucleotides, the CDR3 is TGTGCCTGGTTTAACAGATACAATGAGCAGTTCTTC. It translates to CAWFNRYNEQFF.

This clone came up once. The chain joins TRBV19 to TRBJ1-3, with no clear D. V lost 3 bases and J lost 0, with 12 bases in between. Germline assignment: CDR1 LNHDA and CDR2 SQIVND (reference sequence). The CDR3 length is 16 residues. The CDR3 protein is CASSIFETSSGNTIYF. In DNA form, the CDR3 reads TGTGCCAGTAGTATCTTCGAGACTTCCTCTGGAAACACCATATATTTT.

V and J are TRBV7-3 and TRBJ1-6; 7 nucleotides line up with TRBD1. This CDR3 is 14 amino acids long. With V trimmed by 3 bases and J by 10 bases, 6 bases remained unmatched. Germline loops: CDR1 SGHTA, CDR2 FQGTGA. The CDR3 DNA is TGTGCCAGCAGCTTGAACAGGGGAGGCTCACCCCTCCACTTT. Translated: CASSLNRGGSPLHF.

The V and J genes are TRBV4-1 and TRBJ2-1; TRBD2 aligns across 13 bases. This CDR3 has 16 residues. From germline, CDR1 is MGHRA and CDR2 YSYEKL. After removal of 4 bases from V and 9 bases from J, the junction contained 9 bases not matched to a gene. This CDR3 reads CASSLPGTSGTLEQFF. CDR3 nucleotides: TGCGCCAGCAGCCTCCCCGGGACTAGCGGGACTCTTGAGCAGTTCTTC.

The J gene is TRBJ2-7, the V gene TRBV5-4; D perhaps matches TRBD1 (5 bases). Per the germline V gene, CDR1 is SGHNT and CDR2 is YYREEE (reference sequence). The CDR3 runs 14 residues. Trimming stripped 0 bases from V and 10 bases from J, with 17 bases between. The CDR3 here is CASSLVETTEEQYF. CDR3 coding DNA: TGTGCCAGCAGCTTGGTGGAAACGACAGAAGAACAGTACTTC.

This chain joins TRBV19 and TRBJ2-7, with D hard to call. The V end was cut by 9 bases, the J end by 3 bases, with 18 bases between. The CDR3 is made up of 14 amino acids. Germline lookup yields CDR1 LNHDA and CDR2 SQIVND (reference sequence). The DNA for the CDR3 is TGTGCCAGCCGGCAAGCTTCGGGTTACTACGAGCAGTACTTC. This gives the protein CASRQASGYYEQYF. Variable domain in full (rest from reference TRBV19 and TRBJ2-7): DGGITQSPKYLFRKEGQNVTLSCEQNLNHDAMYWYRQDPGQGLRLIYYSQIVNDFQKGDIAEGYSVSREKKESFPLTVTSAQKNPTAFYLCASRQASGYYEQYFGPGTRLTVT.

The CDR3 loop reads CSVVAGGYEQYF. CDR3 nucleotides: TGCAGCGTTGTAGCAGGGGGCTACGAGCAGTACTTC. V usage is TRBV29-1 and J usage is TRBJ2-7, with TRBD1 identical over 7 bases. CDR3 length: 12 amino acids. V was clipped by 4 bases and J by 3 bases; unmatched bases: 3. The germline CDR1 and CDR2 sequences are SQVTM and ANQGSEA.

The rearrangement joins TRBV10-3 to TRBJ2-1; 8 bases align to TRBD1. The CDR3 loop spans 15 amino acids. Trimming removed 6 bases from V and 4 bases from J; junction bases left unmatched: 8. The germline CDR1 and CDR2 sequences are ENHRY and SYGVKD. CDR3 sequence: CAIREQGDPYNEQFF. CDR3 sequence (DNA): TGTGCCATCAGGGAACAGGGGGACCCTTACAATGAGCAGTTCTTC.

The chain couples TRBV6-1 to TRBJ1-2, with no clear D. Per the germline V gene, CDR1 is MNHNS and CDR2 is SASEGT. V was shortened by 3 bases and J by 2 bases, with 10 bases between the two germline ends. This CDR3 region has 14 residues. Here the CDR3 reads CASSERQGNYGYTF. The CDR3, as DNA: TGTGCCAGCAGTGAGCGACAAGGAAACTATGGCTACACCTTC.

The rearrangement joins TRBV6-6 to TRBJ1-1; TRBD1 might be the D (6 bases). The germline V and J ends were trimmed by 2 bases and 2 bases, with 9 bases remaining between them. CDR3 size: 14 residues. CDR1 is MNHNY, CDR2 SVGAGI, per germline (reference sequence). Written as DNA, the CDR3 is TGTGCCAGCAGTTACCCAGGGGTAAACACTGAAGCTTTCTTT. Translated: CASSYPGVNTEAFF.

V and J are TRBV6-6 and TRBJ2-1; D unclear. The CDR3 extends over 16 amino acids. Per germline, CDR1 MNHNY and CDR2 SVGAGI (reference sequence). Trimming took 0 bases from V and 0 from J, leaving 9 bases between them. The CDR3 region is CASSYSSVSSYNEQFF. The CDR3 nucleotides are TGTGCCAGCAGTTACTCGTCGGTTAGCTCCTACAATGAGCAGTTCTTC.

The rearrangement joins TRBV9 to TRBJ2-6; unclear D gene. The CDR3 loop spans 15 amino acids. Germline CDR1 is SGDLS and CDR2 is YYNGEE. With 4 bases removed from V and 0 bases from J, the gap between germline ends came to 8 bases. CDR3 protein: CASSTHSSGANVLTF. The CDR3 nucleotides are TGTGCCAGCAGCACTCATAGCTCTGGGGCCAACGTCCTGACTTTC.